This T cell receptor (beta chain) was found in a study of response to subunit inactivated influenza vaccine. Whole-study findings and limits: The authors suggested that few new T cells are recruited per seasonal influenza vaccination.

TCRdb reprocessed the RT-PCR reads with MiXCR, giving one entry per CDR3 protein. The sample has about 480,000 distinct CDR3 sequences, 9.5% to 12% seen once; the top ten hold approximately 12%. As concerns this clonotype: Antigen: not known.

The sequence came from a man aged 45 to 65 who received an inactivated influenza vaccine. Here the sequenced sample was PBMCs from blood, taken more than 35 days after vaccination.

The CDR3 loop is CASTQGRGKNIQYF. For the CDR3, the DNA is TGTGCCAGCACCCAGGGACGAGGGAAAAACATTCAGTACTTC. The rearrangement links TRBV12-3 or TRBV12-4 to TRBJ2-4; D may correspond to TRBD1 or TRBD2 (5 bases each). V gave up 7 bases and J gave up 4 bases, with 14 bases separating them. The CDR3 is 14 amino acids.